The 32 T cell receptor beta chains listed next were all sequenced from one sample in a study of vaccination effects on CD4 cells after COVID-19. Their antigen targets remain unknown. Viral peptide pools were used in the ViraFEST assay to expand antigen-specific CD4+ T cells, and sequencing came afterward. Around day 10 of culture, CD4+ T cells were separated out. In the vaccine recipients, nucleocapsid antibodies were negative and there was no prior SARS-CoV-2 infection. Clones were sequenced by immunoSEQ multiplex PCR, and TCRdb holds only the in-frame ones, with some missing. The sample records about 40,000 clones, over 65% being singletons. This sample comprised CD4+ T cells from PBMCs cultured with HCoV-OC43 spike peptides, obtained before COVID-19 vaccination. Indicated subset: HCoV-OC43 spike overlapping peptide pool stimulation. These receptors were obtained from a human donor who received a COVID-19 vaccine.

The chain combines TRBV7-6 with TRBJ2-7; 11 bases map to TRBD2. Trimming took 1 base from V and 1 from J; bases not matched to a gene: 18. This CDR3 region has 21 residues. The germline V gene encodes CDR1 SGHVS and CDR2 FNYEAQ. CDR3 loop: CASSLEAWRLAGNGLSYEQYF. As DNA, the CDR3 is TGTGCCAGCAGCTTAGAGGCTTGGAGACTAGCGGGAAATGGGCTTTCCTACGAGCAGTACTTC.

This chain links TRBV30 with TRBJ1-5; D not certain. The CDR3 contains 14 residues. V was pared by 2 bases and J by 1 base, with 9 bases between. Looked up from germline, CDR1 is GTSNPN and CDR2 is SVGIG (reference sequence). CDR3 amino acids: CAWSSGGSNQPQHF. For the CDR3, the DNA is TGTGCCTGGAGTAGTGGTGGGAGCAATCAGCCCCAGCATTTT.

The rearrangement links TRBV5-1 to TRBJ1-3, with D hard to call. The CDR3 runs 13 residues. Germline assignment: CDR1 SGHRS and CDR2 YFSETQ. Trimming took off 4 bases at V and 1 base at J, with 6 bases between the two ends. In DNA, the CDR3 is TGCGCCAGCAGCCTGCGGTCTGGAAACACCATATATTTT. It translates to CASSLRSGNTIYF.

This chain uses TRBV6-5 with TRBJ1-6; no clear D gene. The V gene's germline CDR1 is MNHEY and CDR2 SVGAGI. This CDR3 comprises 14 residues. The V gene lost 3 bases and the J gene lost 5 bases, with 8 bases spanning the gap. CDR3 sequence reads: CASSYLGNNSPLHF. The CDR3 DNA follows: TGTGCCAGCAGTTATCTGGGGAATAATTCACCCCTCCACTTT.

J is TRBJ1-2 and V is TRBV2, with D maybe TRBD1 (5 bases). The V and J ends lost 2 bases and 4 bases respectively, with 17 bases between them. CDR1 is SNHLY and CDR2 is FYNNEI in the germline V gene. CDR3 length equals 16 residues. The CDR3, as DNA: TGTGCCAGCAGTGAACGGGGCCCAAATACACTCTATGGCTACACCTTC. It encodes CASSERGPNTLYGYTF.

The genes are TRBV5-8 and TRBJ1-2, with 7 nucleotides matching TRBD1. This CDR3 has 13 residues. Germline V gene data show CDR1 as SGHTS and CDR2 as YDEGEE. The V segment lost 1 base and the J segment 8 bases; nucleotides outside the gene matches: 5. CDR3 nucleotide sequence: TGTGCCAGCAGCTTGACAGGGGTGGGAGGCTACACCTTC. Its protein is CASSLTGVGGYTF.

The chain combines TRBV2 with TRBJ1-5; 8 bases align to TRBD1. The CDR3 has 14 residues. CDR1 is SNHLY and CDR2 is FYNNEI in the germline V gene. Losses at the gene ends were 5 bases for V and 4 bases for J; bases not matched to a gene: 4. CDR3 amino acids: CASSPDRGNQPQHF. CDR3 DNA: TGTGCCAGCAGTCCCGACAGGGGTAATCAGCCCCAGCATTTT.

This clone was detected a few times. The rearrangement links TRBV7-9 to TRBJ1-2; D is uncertain. The CDR3 runs to 13 residues. V was trimmed by 2 bases and J by 8 bases, leaving 12 bases between them. Germline V CDR1 and CDR2: SEHNR, FQNEAQ (reference sequence). CDR3 sequence (DNA): TGTGCCAGCAGCTTACCCGGGGAAAGAGGCTACACCTTC. Its protein is CASSLPGERGYTF.

This clone was picked up a small number of times. The rearrangement links TRBV30 to TRBJ1-6; 9 nucleotides align to TRBD1. The CDR3 spans 16 residues. CDR1 is GTSNPN, CDR2 SVGIG, per germline (reference sequence). V lost 3 bases to trimming and J lost 5 bases; unmatched junction nucleotides: 8. CDR3 bases: TGTGCCTGGAGCCGGGACAGGGCCGCTAATAATTCACCCCTCCACTTT. It yields the protein CAWSRDRAANNSPLHF.

This rearrangement joins TRBV5-4 to TRBJ2-7; D perhaps matches TRBD2 (6 bases). The V gene lost 2 bases and the J gene lost 1 base, with 13 bases spanning the gap. The CDR3 is 15 residues long. Germline lookup yields CDR1 SGHNT and CDR2 YYREEE (reference sequence). The DNA of the CDR3 is TGTGCCAGCAGCTTCGGGGGATTGGGTTCCTACGAGCAGTACTTC. Translated: CASSFGGLGSYEQYF.

The J gene is TRBJ2-7, the V gene TRBV12-3 or TRBV12-4; no clear D gene. Trimming removed 5 bases at V and 6 bases at J, with 14 bases between. This CDR3 is built from 13 residues. The CDR3 bases are TGTGCCAGCAGTCCAACCACTCAGCCCGAGCAGTACTTC. It translates to CASSPTTQPEQYF.

This clone has more than one count but fewer than ten. This chain's CDR3 is CASSLGGGYTF. CDR3 bases: TGTGCCAGCAGTTTGGGCGGTGGCTACACCTTC. This chain joins TRBV12-3 or TRBV12-4 and TRBJ1-2; D not resolved. This CDR3 is built from 11 residues. Trimming cost V 3 bases and J 7 bases, with 6 bases left between them.

The rearrangement joins TRBV30 to TRBJ1-4; TRBD1 matches 7 bases. Losses at the gene ends were 3 bases for V and 3 bases for J; bases not matched to a gene: 7. CDR3 length equals 15 residues. Germline CDR1 reads GTSNPN; CDR2 reads SVGIG (reference sequence). The CDR3 region is CAWRYRDRANEKLFF. CDR3 bases: TGTGCCTGGAGATACCGGGACAGAGCTAATGAAAAACTGTTTTTT. Combining the CDR3 with reference TRBV30 and TRBJ1-4 gives the whole variable domain SQTIHQWPATLVQPVGSPLSLECTVEGTSNPNLYWYRQAAGRGLQLLFYSVGIGQISSEVPQNLSASRPQDRQFILSSKKLLLSDSGFYLCAWRYRDRANEKLFFGSGTQLSVL.

This clone has only a few counts. V usage is TRBV7-9 and J usage is TRBJ2-3; weak D call: TRBD2 (5 bases). The CDR3 loop spans 11 amino acids. The germline V and J ends were trimmed by 8 bases and 4 bases, with 7 bases remaining between them. CDR1 is SEHNR and CDR2 is FQNEAQ in the germline V gene (reference sequence). The CDR3 DNA sequence: TGTGCCAGCGGGAGCGCAGATACGCAGTATTTT. Protein sequence: CASGSADTQYF.

The chain carries TRBV25-1 and TRBJ2-4; 7 positions agree with TRBD2. The CDR3 runs 13 residues. CDR1 and CDR2 from the germline V gene are MGHDK and SYGVNS. V lost 8 bases to trimming and J lost 8 bases; unmatched junction nucleotides: 9. The CDR3 spells CASQKRDRDIQYF. CDR3 DNA sequence: TGTGCCAGCCAAAAGCGGGACCGGGACATTCAGTACTTC.

The chain employs TRBV13 and TRBJ2-1, with no clear D. V lost 0 bases, J lost 7 bases, and 10 bases lay in between. CDR1 is PRHDT and CDR2 is FYEKMQ in the germline V gene (reference sequence). CDR3 length: 14 residues. CDR3 DNA: TGTGCCAGCAGCTTAGGGCGCCCCCCAAATGAGCAGTTCTTC. Amino acids: CASSLGRPPNEQFF.

The chain combines TRBV12-3 or TRBV12-4 with TRBJ2-5; no clear D gene. The germline V and J ends were trimmed by 2 bases and 3 bases, with 4 bases remaining between them. CDR3 length equals 12 residues. CDR3 amino acids: CASSLREETQYF. In DNA, the CDR3 is TGTGCCAGCAGTTTAAGGGAAGAGACCCAGTACTTC.

The genes are TRBV19 and TRBJ1-1, with unresolved D. The V end lost 3 bases, the J end lost 1 base, and 12 bases lay between the germline ends. The CDR3 runs 15 residues. Per the germline V gene, CDR1 is LNHDA and CDR2 is SQIVND (reference sequence). This chain's CDR3 is CASSMAGPGNTEAFF. DNA of the CDR3: TGTGCCAGTAGTATGGCCGGACCTGGGAACACTGAAGCTTTCTTT.

The chain combines TRBV4-1 with TRBJ1-3; the D gene is possibly TRBD1 (5 bases). The CDR3 is made up of 19 amino acids. Trimming stripped 2 bases from V and 0 bases from J, with 20 bases between. Germline CDR1 is MGHRA and CDR2 is YSYEKL. The DNA of the CDR3 is TGCGCCAGCAGCCAACGGCCCAGGGATCCCCTGAGCTCTGGAAACACCATATATTTT. Encoded protein: CASSQRPRDPLSSGNTIYF.

This clone was seen a few times. This chain joins TRBV5-1 and TRBJ1-2; the D is unclear. Germline loops: CDR1 SGHRS, CDR2 YFSETQ. The CDR3 covers 14 residues. Trimming stripped 3 bases from V and 2 bases from J, with 11 bases between. The DNA for the CDR3 is TGCGCCAGCAGCTCCCACGGGCCCAACTATGGCTACACCTTC. It specifies CASSSHGPNYGYTF. Full variable domain (rest looked up from reference TRBV5-1 and TRBJ1-2): KAGVTQTPRYLIKTRGQQVTLSCSPISGHRSVSWYQQTPGQGLQFLFEYFSETQRNKGNFPGRFSGRQFSNSRSEMNVSTLELGDSALYLCASSSHGPNYGYTFGSGTRLTVV.

This clone showed up just once. The rearrangement joins TRBV6-5 to TRBJ2-7; unclear D gene. V was trimmed by 0 bases and J by 1 base, leaving 13 bases between them. The CDR3 has 16 amino acids. Germline V gene sequence: CDR1 MNHEY, CDR2 SVGAGI. The CDR3 spells CASSYSSSGLSYEQYF. CDR3 bases: TGTGCCAGCAGTTACTCGAGTTCCGGGTTATCCTACGAGCAGTACTTC.

The rearrangement links TRBV6-5 to TRBJ2-3; 7 bases line up with TRBD2. This CDR3 has 16 residues. The V gene end was trimmed by 2 bases and the J gene end by 4 bases; junction bases not matched to a gene: 9. Per germline, CDR1 MNHEY and CDR2 SVGAGI. CDR3 region: CASSYRGLGNPDTQYF. CDR3 nucleotide sequence: TGTGCCAGCAGTTACCGAGGACTAGGAAACCCAGATACGCAGTATTTT.

V gene TRBV10-1 combines with J gene TRBJ2-5, with a weak D call TRBD1 (6 bases). Germline CDR1 is WNHNN and CDR2 is SYGVQD (reference sequence). The CDR3 totals 13 residues. V lost 5 bases to trimming and J lost 1 base, with 8 bases between them. This CDR3 is CASSRQVQETQYF. DNA of the CDR3: TGCGCCAGCAGTCGACAGGTCCAAGAGACCCAGTACTTC.

This chain connects TRBV6-1 to TRBJ2-1; the match to TRBD1 covers 8 bases. CDR1 is MNHNS, CDR2 SASEGT, per germline. J lost 7 bases, V lost 1 base, and 9 bases had no gene match. The CDR3 extends over 16 amino acids. CDR3 loop: CASSEETGAGWNEQFF. In nucleotides, the CDR3 is TGTGCCAGCAGTGAAGAGACAGGGGCAGGGTGGAATGAGCAGTTCTTC.

This clone was detected once. The rearrangement joins TRBV5-4 to TRBJ2-1; 9 nucleotides match TRBD2. The CDR3 runs 17 residues. V shed 0 bases, J shed 11 bases, and the junction held 15 bases outside the gene matches. CDR1 is SGHNT, CDR2 YYREEE, per germline (reference sequence). This CDR3 is CASSLGWREGLIGQQFF. CDR3 DNA: TGTGCCAGCAGCTTGGGGTGGCGGGAGGGCCTCATTGGGCAGCAGTTCTTC.

This clone has only one observation. The rearrangement uses TRBV11-2 and TRBJ2-1, with 7 bases that match TRBD1. J was trimmed by 0 bases and V by 4 bases; bases with no gene match: 3. Germline CDR1 SGHAT, CDR2 FQNNGV. The CDR3 runs 15 residues. DNA of the CDR3: TGTGCCAGCAGCTCGGACAGGAGCTCCTACAATGAGCAGTTCTTC. Protein sequence: CASSSDRSSYNEQFF.

V is TRBV3-1 (or the pseudogene TRBV3-2) and J is TRBJ1-5, with 8 bases identical to TRBD1. The CDR3 sequence is 14 residues long. CDR1 is LGHDT and CDR2 is YNNKEL in the germline V gene (reference sequence). The junction had 8 bases not matched to a gene; V was cut back by 2 bases and J by 11 bases. CDR3 DNA: TGTGCCAGCAGCCAAAGCGGACAGGGAAGAACCCAGCATTTT. Protein sequence: CASSQSGQGRTQHF.

Points on this clone: An end of the junction differs from the germline gene, which may be a read error. This chain connects TRBV6-5 to TRBJ2-3, with D tentatively TRBD1 or TRBD2 (5 bases each). Germline CDR1 reads MNHEY; CDR2 reads SVGAGI. This CDR3 has 11 amino acids. The CDR3, as DNA: TGTGCCAGCAGCCGAGAGGGGACCCGGGAATTT. Translating it yields CASSREGTREF.

This chain links TRBV5-1 with TRBJ1-4; 11 bases map to TRBD1. Germline loops: CDR1 SGHRS, CDR2 YFSETQ. Losses at the gene ends were 4 bases for V and 2 bases for J; bases not matched to a gene: 10. This CDR3 contains 18 residues. CDR3 residues: CASSRNPGQGGTNEKLFF. CDR3 nucleotides: TGCGCCAGCAGCCGGAATCCGGGACAGGGGGGTACTAATGAAAAACTGTTTTTT.

The chain combines TRBV27 with TRBJ2-3; 8 bases align to TRBD1. The CDR3 has 14 amino acids. Germline-derived CDR1 and CDR2 are MNHEY and SMNVEV (reference sequence). V lost 4 bases to trimming and J lost 3 bases; unmatched junction nucleotides: 3. The CDR3 protein is CASSSDRGTDTQYF. DNA for the CDR3: TGTGCCAGCAGTTCCGACAGGGGAACAGATACGCAGTATTTT.

V usage is TRBV19 and J usage is TRBJ2-3; unclear D gene. The germline V and J ends were trimmed by 3 bases and 2 bases, with 12 bases remaining between them. Per germline, CDR1 LNHDA and CDR2 SQIVND (reference sequence). This CDR3 has 15 amino acids. The CDR3: CASSIRVRATDTQYF. The CDR3, as DNA: TGTGCCAGTAGTATCAGAGTAAGAGCCACAGATACGCAGTATTTT. The entire variable domain, with the rest obtained from reference TRBV19 and TRBJ2-3, is as follows: DGGITQSPKYLFRKEGQNVTLSCEQNLNHDAMYWYRQDPGQGLRLIYYSQIVNDFQKGDIAEGYSVSREKKESFPLTVTSAQKNPTAFYLCASSIRVRATDTQYFGPGTRLTVL.

This clone showed up just once. The DNA of the CDR3 is TGTGCCAGTTCCCGGGACGCATCCTACAATGAGCAGTTCTTC. Translating it yields CASSRDASYNEQFF. This chain joins TRBV19 and TRBJ2-1; D assignment may be TRBD1 or TRBD2 (5 bases each). The CDR3 is made up of 14 amino acids. The germline gives CDR1 LNHDA, CDR2 SQIVND (reference sequence). Trimming cost V 8 bases and J 1 base, with 12 bases left between them.